These T cell receptor beta chains were read from a single sample in a study of early T cells in non-severe SARS-CoV-2 infection. TCRdb reprocessed the 5' RACE reads with MiXCR, giving one entry per CDR3 protein. Of over 55,000 distinct CDR3 sequences listed, roughly 10% are singletons. What was sequenced was whole blood. The source of these receptors is an adult who was a healthcare worker with PCR-confirmed SARS-CoV-2 infection or an uninfected control (not recorded which). Both conserved end residues are part of each CDR3. The D gene is left open where the match is weak. Rows give clone size only sometimes, using once, few, many, or a class for an expanded clone.

v_call: TRBV5-1
clone_size: .
j_call: TRBJ1-2
d_call: .
cdr3_aa: CASSLRGGDYGYTF
cdr3_nt: TGCGCCAGCAGCCTTAGGGGAGGGGACTATGGCTACACCTTC

v_call: TRBV29-1
clone_size: many
j_call: TRBJ2-1
d_call: .
cdr3_aa: CSGRVAYNEQFF
cdr3_nt: TGCAGTGGCAGGGTGGCCTACAATGAGCAGTTCTTC

v_call: TRBV6-1
clone_size: many
j_call: TRBJ1-2
d_call: TRBD1
cdr3_aa: CASSVGGTANYGYTF
cdr3_nt: TGTGCCAGCAGTGTAGGGGGCACGGCTAACTATGGCTACACCTTC

v_call: TRBV5-1
clone_size: few
j_call: TRBJ2-5
d_call: TRBD2
cdr3_aa: CASSLDPGEGTQYF
cdr3_nt: TGCGCCAGCAGCTTGGACCCGGGGGAGGGGACCCAGTACTTC

v_call: TRBV6-5
clone_size: many
j_call: TRBJ2-2
d_call: .
cdr3_aa: CASRMLQGGGTGELFF
cdr3_nt: TGTGCCAGCAGGATGCTCCAGGGAGGGGGCACCGGGGAGCTGTTTTTT

v_call: TRBV12-5
clone_size: many
j_call: TRBJ2-7
d_call: .
cdr3_aa: CASGLGLSYEQYF
cdr3_nt: TGTGCTAGTGGTTTGGGACTATCCTACGAGCAGTACTTC

v_call: TRBV20-1
clone_size: .
j_call: TRBJ2-7
d_call: .
cdr3_aa: CSAELSSYEQYF
cdr3_nt: TGCAGTGCTGAGCTAAGCTCCTACGAGCAGTACTTC

v_call: TRBV12-3/TRBV12-4
clone_size: many
j_call: TRBJ2-7
d_call: .
cdr3_aa: CASRSTVTYEQYF
cdr3_nt: TGTGCCAGCAGGTCGACGGTTACCTACGAGCAGTACTTC

v_call: TRBV19
clone_size: many
j_call: TRBJ2-2
d_call: .
cdr3_aa: CASRDMPTEGELFF
cdr3_nt: TGTGCCAGTAGGGATATGCCCACGGAGGGGGAGCTGTTTTTT

v_call: TRBV29-1
clone_size: .
j_call: TRBJ1-1
d_call: .
cdr3_aa: CSSHGVVNTEAFF
cdr3_nt: TGCAGCTCCCATGGGGTGGTGAACACTGAAGCTTTCTTT

v_call: TRBV9
clone_size: many
j_call: TRBJ2-1
d_call: TRBD2
cdr3_aa: CASSSSGSDEQFF
cdr3_nt: TGTGCCAGCAGCTCTAGCGGGAGCGATGAGCAGTTCTTC

v_call: TRBV10-1
clone_size: many
j_call: TRBJ1-1
d_call: .
cdr3_aa: CASSESSGIMNTEAFF
cdr3_nt: TGCGCCAGCAGTGAGTCCTCGGGGATCATGAACACTGAAGCTTTCTTT

v_call: TRBV5-1
clone_size: few
j_call: TRBJ2-1
d_call: .
cdr3_aa: CASSLQGWDNEQFF
cdr3_nt: TGCGCCAGCAGCTTGCAGGGGTGGGACAATGAGCAGTTCTTC

v_call: TRBV6-2/TRBV6-3
clone_size: many
j_call: TRBJ2-1
d_call: .
cdr3_aa: CASNQYNEQFF
cdr3_nt: TGTGCCAGCAACCAGTACAATGAGCAGTTCTTC

v_call: TRBV20-1
clone_size: many
j_call: TRBJ2-4
d_call: .
cdr3_aa: CSARNWARIQNIQYF
cdr3_nt: TGCAGTGCTAGGAATTGGGCTAGGATACAAAACATTCAGTACTTC

v_call: TRBV7-2
clone_size: few
j_call: TRBJ2-3
d_call: .
cdr3_aa: CASTLDGSGTDTQYF
cdr3_nt: TGTGCCAGCACTCTGGACGGGAGCGGCACAGATACGCAGTATTTT

v_call: TRBV4-1
clone_size: many
j_call: TRBJ2-7
d_call: TRBD2
cdr3_aa: CASSQSLAALSYEQYF
cdr3_nt: TGCGCCAGCAGCCAGTCCCTAGCGGCCCTCTCCTACGAGCAGTACTTC

v_call: TRBV15
clone_size: .
j_call: TRBJ1-3
d_call: TRBD1
cdr3_aa: CATDPGQGTGNTIYF
cdr3_nt: TGTGCCACCGATCCGGGACAGGGTACCGGAAACACCATATATTTT

v_call: TRBV5-1
clone_size: many
j_call: TRBJ1-3
d_call: .
cdr3_aa: CASSLAAGSGNTIYF
cdr3_nt: TGCGCCAGCAGCTTGGCCGCGGGCTCTGGAAACACCATATATTTT

v_call: TRBV27
clone_size: many
j_call: TRBJ2-1
d_call: .
cdr3_aa: CASSPGGSYNEQFF
cdr3_nt: TGTGCCAGCAGCCCCGGGGGCTCCTACAATGAGCAGTTCTTC

v_call: TRBV6-2/TRBV6-3
clone_size: few
j_call: TRBJ2-5
d_call: TRBD1
cdr3_aa: CASSGQVFGETQYF
cdr3_nt: TGTGCCAGCAGCGGACAGGTGTTCGGAGAGACCCAGTACTTC

v_call: TRBV20-1
clone_size: .
j_call: TRBJ1-1
d_call: TRBD1
cdr3_aa: CSVRPQGVEAFF
cdr3_nt: TGCAGTGTTAGGCCCCAGGGGGTTGAAGCTTTCTTT

v_call: TRBV12-5
clone_size: many
j_call: TRBJ1-3
d_call: .
cdr3_aa: CASGPTLSSGNTIYF
cdr3_nt: TGTGCTAGTGGTCCAACTTTGAGCTCTGGAAACACCATATATTTT

v_call: TRBV7-8
clone_size: many
j_call: TRBJ2-5
d_call: .
cdr3_aa: CASSLDTQYF
cdr3_nt: TGTGCCAGCAGCTTAGACACCCAGTACTTC

v_call: TRBV27
clone_size: medium-sized
j_call: TRBJ2-1
d_call: TRBD2
cdr3_aa: CASSLRDGGDEQFF
cdr3_nt: TGTGCCAGCAGTTTAAGGGACGGGGGGGATGAGCAGTTCTTC

v_call: TRBV4-2
clone_size: .
j_call: TRBJ2-2
d_call: TRBD2
cdr3_aa: CASSQDYVVAGKTGELFF
cdr3_nt: TGTGCCAGCAGCCAAGATTATGTGGTAGCGGGGAAAACCGGGGAGCTGTTTTTT

v_call: TRBV6-2/TRBV6-3
clone_size: .
j_call: TRBJ2-1
d_call: .
cdr3_aa: CASTLSSYNEQFF
cdr3_nt: TGTGCCAGCACCTTGAGCTCCTACAATGAGCAGTTCTTC

v_call: TRBV3-1
clone_size: .
j_call: TRBJ1-1
d_call: .
cdr3_aa: CASSQLDSYHTEAFF
cdr3_nt: TGTGCCAGCAGCCAATTAGACAGCTATCACACTGAAGCTTTCTTT

v_call: TRBV29-1
clone_size: few
j_call: TRBJ2-1
d_call: .
cdr3_aa: CSSRQDNEQFF
cdr3_nt: TGCAGCTCCCGACAGGACAATGAGCAGTTCTTC

v_call: TRBV6-1
clone_size: many
j_call: TRBJ1-3
d_call: .
cdr3_aa: CASTLLTANTIYF
cdr3_nt: TGTGCCAGCACCCTGCTGACCGCCAACACCATATATTTT

v_call: TRBV7-9
clone_size: many
j_call: TRBJ1-1
d_call: TRBD1
cdr3_aa: CASSRATGYVTEAFF
cdr3_nt: TGTGCCAGCAGCCGGGCGACAGGGTACGTCACTGAAGCTTTCTTT

v_call: TRBV13
clone_size: few
j_call: TRBJ2-5
d_call: TRBD1
cdr3_aa: CASSITSGTGGQETQYF
cdr3_nt: TGTGCCAGCAGCATCACCTCCGGGACAGGGGGTCAAGAGACCCAGTACTTC

v_call: TRBV18
clone_size: many
j_call: TRBJ2-7
d_call: TRBD2
cdr3_aa: CATTAGRGYEQYF
cdr3_nt: TGTGCCACCACGGCCGGGAGGGGTTACGAGCAGTACTTC

v_call: TRBV12-3/TRBV12-4
clone_size: few
j_call: TRBJ1-5
d_call: .
cdr3_aa: CASSLALGEFGNQPQHF
cdr3_nt: TGTGCCAGCAGTTTAGCGCTCGGGGAATTTGGCAATCAGCCCCAGCATTTT

v_call: TRBV18
clone_size: few
j_call: TRBJ1-5
d_call: .
cdr3_aa: CASSPMADQPQHF
cdr3_nt: TGTGCCAGCTCACCAATGGCGGATCAGCCCCAGCATTTT

v_call: TRBV7-3
clone_size: few
j_call: TRBJ2-2
d_call: .
cdr3_aa: CASSPRRAGELFF
cdr3_nt: TGTGCCAGCAGCCCAAGGCGGGCCGGGGAGCTGTTTTTT

v_call: TRBV30
clone_size: many
j_call: TRBJ1-1
d_call: TRBD1
cdr3_aa: CAWFDRGNTEAFF
cdr3_nt: TGTGCCTGGTTCGACAGGGGTAACACTGAAGCTTTCTTT

v_call: TRBV2
clone_size: few
j_call: TRBJ2-1
d_call: TRBD2
cdr3_aa: CASSRTSGRHNEQFF
cdr3_nt: TGTGCCAGCAGCCGGACTAGCGGGAGACACAATGAGCAGTTCTTC

v_call: TRBV6-2/TRBV6-3
clone_size: many
j_call: TRBJ2-1
d_call: .
cdr3_aa: CASSYVEDEQFF
cdr3_nt: TGTGCCAGCAGTTACGTAGAGGATGAGCAGTTCTTC

v_call: TRBV12-3/TRBV12-4
clone_size: many
j_call: TRBJ2-5
d_call: .
cdr3_aa: CASRFGALGETQYF
cdr3_nt: TGTGCCAGCAGGTTTGGGGCCCTCGGGGAGACCCAGTACTTC

v_call: TRBV5-4
clone_size: .
j_call: TRBJ2-1
d_call: TRBD2
cdr3_aa: CASSKTSASNEQFF
cdr3_nt: TGTGCCAGTTCCAAGACTAGCGCGAGCAATGAGCAGTTCTTC

v_call: TRBV4-1
clone_size: many
j_call: TRBJ1-1
d_call: .
cdr3_aa: CANQDIQGLTEAFF
cdr3_nt: TGCGCCAACCAAGATATTCAGGGCCTCACTGAAGCTTTCTTT

v_call: TRBV20-1
clone_size: .
j_call: TRBJ2-3
d_call: TRBD2
cdr3_aa: CSARYFSGRAPDTQYF
cdr3_nt: TGCAGTGCTCGGTACTTTAGCGGGAGGGCCCCAGATACGCAGTATTTT

v_call: TRBV6-6
clone_size: few
j_call: TRBJ2-7
d_call: TRBD2
cdr3_aa: CASSSPGLADYEQYF
cdr3_nt: TGTGCCAGCAGTTCCCCGGGACTAGCGGACTACGAGCAGTACTTC

v_call: TRBV6-1
clone_size: many
j_call: TRBJ1-6
d_call: .
cdr3_aa: CATGLVFGQNSPLHF
cdr3_nt: TGTGCCACCGGGCTAGTGTTTGGGCAAAATTCACCCCTCCACTTT

v_call: TRBV3-2
clone_size: many
j_call: TRBJ1-6
d_call: .
cdr3_aa: CASSQDSGTGVSYNSPLHF
cdr3_nt: TGTGCCAGCAGCCAAGATTCGGGGACAGGGGTCTCCTATAATTCACCCCTCCACTTT

v_call: TRBV30
clone_size: .
j_call: TRBJ2-1
d_call: .
cdr3_aa: CAWSHSGGLSYNEQFF
cdr3_nt: TGTGCCTGGAGCCACTCCGGCGGGCTATCCTACAATGAGCAGTTCTTC

v_call: TRBV4-3
clone_size: few
j_call: TRBJ1-2
d_call: TRBD1
cdr3_aa: CASIQGMAGYTF
cdr3_nt: TGCGCCAGCATACAGGGGATGGCTGGCTACACCTTC

v_call: TRBV7-6
clone_size: many
j_call: TRBJ2-7
d_call: TRBD2
cdr3_aa: CASSLSGISYEQYF
cdr3_nt: TGTGCCAGCAGTCTTAGCGGGATCTCCTACGAGCAGTACTTC

v_call: TRBV4-2
clone_size: many
j_call: TRBJ2-4
d_call: TRBD2
cdr3_aa: CASSQNRLAGEGKNIQYF
cdr3_nt: TGTGCCAGCAGCCAAAATAGACTAGCGGGAGAGGGCAAAAACATTCAGTACTTC

v_call: TRBV12-3/TRBV12-4
clone_size: many
j_call: TRBJ2-1
d_call: TRBD2
cdr3_aa: CASSRTSGNNEQFF
cdr3_nt: TGTGCCAGCAGTCGGACTAGCGGAAACAATGAGCAGTTCTTC

v_call: TRBV29-1
clone_size: many
j_call: TRBJ2-1
d_call: .
cdr3_aa: CSVAPLYNEQFF
cdr3_nt: TGCAGCGTCGCACCCCTCTACAATGAGCAGTTCTTC

v_call: TRBV6-2/TRBV6-3
clone_size: .
j_call: TRBJ2-6
d_call: .
cdr3_aa: CASSRASTGANVLTF
cdr3_nt: TGTGCCAGCAGCCGCGCTAGTACCGGGGCCAACGTCCTGACTTTC